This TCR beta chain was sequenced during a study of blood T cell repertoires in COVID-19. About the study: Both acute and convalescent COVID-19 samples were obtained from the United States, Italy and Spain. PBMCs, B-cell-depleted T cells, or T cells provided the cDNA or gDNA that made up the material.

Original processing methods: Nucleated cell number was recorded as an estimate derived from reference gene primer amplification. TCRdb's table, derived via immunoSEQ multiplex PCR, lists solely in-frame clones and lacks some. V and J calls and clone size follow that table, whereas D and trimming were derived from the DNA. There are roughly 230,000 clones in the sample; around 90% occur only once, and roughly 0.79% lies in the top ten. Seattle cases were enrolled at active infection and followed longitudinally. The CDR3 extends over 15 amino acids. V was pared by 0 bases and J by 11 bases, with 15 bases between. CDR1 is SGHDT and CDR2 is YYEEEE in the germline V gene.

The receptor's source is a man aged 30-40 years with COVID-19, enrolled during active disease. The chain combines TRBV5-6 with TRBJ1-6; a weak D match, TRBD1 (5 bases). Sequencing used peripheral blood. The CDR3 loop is CASSLDDRRATPLHF. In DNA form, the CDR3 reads TGTGCCAGCAGCTTGGACGACAGACGAGCTACACCCCTCCACTTT. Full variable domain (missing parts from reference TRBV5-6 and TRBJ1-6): DAGVTQSPTHLIKTRGQQVTLRCSPKSGHDTVSWYQQALGQGPQFIFQYYEEEERQRGNFPDRFSGHQFPNYSSELNVNALLLGDSALYLCASSLDDRRATPLHFGNGTRLTVT.